This T cell receptor (beta chain) emerged from a study of OX40 agonist ivuxolimab in advanced cancers. About the full investigation: Ivuxolimab, which targeted the costimulatory receptor OX40 (CD134), was an agonistic, fully human IgG2 monoclonal antibody. The paper covers the monotherapy dose-escalation part of the phase I ivuxolimab trial, which included N ≈ 50 patients. Among the roughly 50 dose-escalation patients, about 19 had hepatocellular carcinoma, approximately 15 melanoma, 9 renal cell carcinoma and 9 head and neck cancer. Peripheral TCRbeta sequencing aimed to test whether ivuxolimab altered TCR sequence diversity and caused clonal T-cell expansion. Partial responses occurred in three dose-escalation patients: two with cutaneous melanoma and one with hepatocellular carcinoma. Patients were allowed to have had prior anti-PD-1, anti-PD-L1 or anti-CTLA-4 therapy, and roughly 40% of the dose-escalation patients had previously received checkpoint inhibitors. Intravenous ivuxolimab was administered to patients every 2 weeks at six dose levels: 0.01, 0.1, 0.3, 1.5, 3 and 10 mg/kg. The dose-escalation cohort was roughly 80% male with a mean age of roughly 60 years, ranging from about 23 to 85.

Patients with a history of autoimmune disease or receiving systemic immunosuppression were excluded from the trial. Peripheral blood for TCR sequencing was collected from all dose cohorts at baseline, on cycle 4 day 1, and on cycle 7 day 1. The samples were drawn from a first-in-human, open-label, multicenter phase I dose-escalation trial of ivuxolimab. Adults with locally advanced or metastatic head and neck squamous cell, hepatocellular, melanoma or renal cell carcinoma were enrolled in the trial. Before TCR sequencing, CD4+ T cells and CD8+ T cells were sorted from peripheral blood as separate populations. With respect to this clone: The antigen it recognizes is unknown. Base qualities are not provided; no much larger clone lies one nucleotide away.

Genomic DNA was extracted from sorted cells for sequencing of the TCRbeta CDR3 region. The immunoSEQ Assay was used to sequence the TCRbeta CDR3 regions. TCRdb re-hosts the immuneACCESS table, in-frame sequences only. Its copies lack some clones; in the studies checked, an unresolved V gene accounts for under half of them, and the cause for the rest is not known. Within this sample are 70,000 to 85,000 clones, with around nine tenths of them counted one time only. The ten largest clones represent 0.55% to 0.7% of the sample. V is shortened by 4 bases, J by 5 bases, and the region joining them spans 18 bases. The CDR3 goes from the cysteine to the phenylalanine over 15 residues. The CDR3 DNA has 45 bases and is translated from base 1. The germline V gene (reference sequence) yields SGHNT for CDR1 and YYREEE for CDR2. On the study overall, not on this receptor specifically: After ivuxolimab, CD8+ T cells had more expanded clones than CD4+ T cells on average. Low levels of normalized T-cell clonal expansion were also seen in some patients who did not respond. In the 0.1-3.0 mg/kg groups, partial responders were among the patients with the lowest normalized peripheral clonal expansion, particularly in CD8+ T cells. Which antigens the clonally expanded peripheral T cells were specific for was not determined. At doses of 0.1 to 3.0 mg/kg, clonal expansion of both CD4+ and CD8+ blood T cells was observed from baseline to week 6.

The origin of this receptor is an adult with an advanced solid tumor such as melanoma, head and neck, liver or kidney cancer. Source: CD4+ or CD8+ T cells sorted from blood, taken in a trial of the OX40 agonist ivuxolimab. This sequence uses TRBV5-4 and TRBJ2-5, and TRBD2 may be the D gene, going by 8 matching bases. The CDR3 amino acid sequence is: CASSPGGTRVETQYF. The DNA is as follows: TGTGCCAGCAGCCCAGGGGGGACTAGGGTCGAGACCCAGTACTTC.